This T cell receptor (beta chain) was found in a study of CD8 T cells in Susac syndrome. Sequencing of TCR beta covered CD8+ and CD4+ T cells obtained from blood. While CD8+ and CD4+ T cells were isolated negatively, TEMRA cells were enriched by FACS. As regards this clonotype: What it binds is not known.

Findings and caveats of the study: A relatively small number of individuals underwent TCR sequencing and HLA analysis.

RNA in amounts of about 0.45 to 1 ug was reverse transcribed with random hexamers. Amplification of TCR beta CDR3 across 54 Vbeta and 13 Jbeta was performed with immunoSEQ multiplex PCR. MiXCR, run by TCRdb on the immunoSEQ multiplex PCR reads, gives a single entry per CDR3 protein. The repertoire holds 160,000 or so distinct CDR3 sequences, with around 95% as singletons. The CDR3 consists of 14 residues. Germline assignment: CDR1 SEHNR and CDR2 FQNEAQ (reference sequence). Losses at the gene ends were 4 bases for V and 2 bases for J; bases not matched to a gene: 4. The sample comprised CD8+ T cells from PBMCs. The TCR originated in a human donor with multiple sclerosis. The J gene is TRBJ2-7, the V gene TRBV7-9, with TRBD1 matching over 8 bases. The CDR3 coding sequence is TGTGCCAGCAGCTACACAGGGGGGACCTACGAGCAGTACTTC. It translates to CASSYTGGTYEQYF. The whole variable domain, remainder taken from reference TRBV7-9 and TRBJ2-7, is DTGVSQNPRHKITKRGQNVTFRCDPISEHNRLYWYRQTLGQGPEFLTYFQNEAQLEKSRLLSDRFSAERPKGSFSTLEIQRTEQGDSAMYLCASSYTGGTYEQYFGPGTRLTVT.